These 27 T cell receptor beta chains were all obtained from the same sample, sequenced in a study of T cell repertoires in cytomegalovirus infection. The antigens for these receptors are not known. MiXCR, run by TCRdb on the reads, gives a single entry per CDR3 protein. The sample consists of approximately 910,000 distinct CDR3 sequences, 30% to 40% of them appearing once. The sequenced sample was cultured CD8+ T cells from PBMCs, obtained from culture after CMV antigen stimulation. The receptors originated from a human donor in good health (CMV status not recorded). Some clones in this sample may be carry-over from other donors' samples.

This clonotype has more than one count but fewer than ten. The chain carries TRBV7-6 and TRBJ2-7, with 7 bases fitting TRBD2. The junction had 9 bases not matched to a gene; V was cut back by 4 bases and J by 9 bases. This CDR3 is built from 13 residues. Germline V gives CDR1 SGHVS, CDR2 FNYEAQ. CDR3 coding DNA: TGTGCCAGCAGCTCCGGGACTACGAATTGGCAGTACTTC. This encodes CASSSGTTNWQYF.

This clonotype was picked up a small number of times. The chain recombines TRBV19 with TRBJ1-1; perhaps TRBD1 as D (5 bases). CDR1 LNHDA and CDR2 SQIVND come from the germline V gene (reference sequence). This CDR3 has 13 amino acids. The V gene lost 2 bases and the J gene lost 5 bases, with 9 bases spanning the gap. The CDR3 DNA reads TGTGCCAGTAGTATACCCCCAGGGACTGAAGCTTTCTTT. Its protein is CASSIPPGTEAFF. The whole variable domain, remainder taken from reference TRBV19 and TRBJ1-1, is DGGITQSPKYLFRKEGQNVTLSCEQNLNHDAMYWYRQDPGQGLRLIYYSQIVNDFQKGDIAEGYSVSREKKESFPLTVTSAQKNPTAFYLCASSIPPGTEAFFGQGTRLTVV.

This clonotype has a handful of counts. This chain connects TRBV4-1 to TRBJ2-1, with 7 bases lining up with TRBD2. Germline-derived CDR1 and CDR2 are MGHRA and YSYEKL. Trimming at V came to 3 bases and at J to 5 bases, leaving 4 bases not matched to a gene. The CDR3 consists of 14 residues. The CDR3 DNA reads TGCGCCAGCAGCCACCGGGACTATAACAATGAGCAGTTCTTC. It translates to CASSHRDYNNEQFF.

The chain uses TRBV6-2 or TRBV6-3 and TRBJ1-2; 7 bases agree with TRBD1. CDR3 length: 18 residues. Losses at the gene ends were 2 bases for V and 2 bases for J; bases not matched to a gene: 14. Germline CDR1 and CDR2: MNHEY and SVGEGT. DNA for the CDR3: TGTGCCAGCAGTTACCGTTTTCGGGACAGATCGCCCAACTATGGCTACACCTTC. This sequence encodes CASSYRFRDRSPNYGYTF.

The J gene is TRBJ2-7, the V gene TRBV7-9; D may be TRBD2 (5 bases). CDR3 length equals 14 residues. The germline gives CDR1 SEHNR, CDR2 FQNEAQ (reference sequence). Trimming pared 0 bases from V and 4 bases from J, leaving 10 bases between. CDR3 DNA: TGTGCCAGCAGCTTAGCCGGCAGGAGGTACGAGCAGTACTTC. It codes for CASSLAGRRYEQYF.

This chain joins TRBV7-6 and TRBJ2-5; 14 bases match TRBD2. Germline-derived CDR1 and CDR2 are SGHVS and FNYEAQ. The CDR3 length is 18 residues. After removal of 5 bases from V and 0 bases from J, the junction contained 8 bases not matched to a gene. CDR3 residues: CASSPGTSGGLYQETQYF. The CDR3 DNA sequence: TGTGCCAGCAGCCCTGGGACTAGCGGGGGCCTGTACCAAGAGACCCAGTACTTC.

This clonotype was detected only a few times. CDR3 DNA: TGTGCCAGCAGGACCATAGGGTCCGCGGGCAGGGCGATGGGAACCGGGGAGCTGTTTTTT. Its protein is CASRTIGSAGRAMGTGELFF. The rearrangement uses TRBV5-4 and TRBJ2-2; either TRBD1 or TRBD2 may supply D (5 bases each). V lost 5 bases to trimming and J lost 5 bases, with 31 bases between them. Germline V gene sequence: CDR1 SGHNT, CDR2 YYREEE (reference sequence). The CDR3 contains 20 residues.

This clonotype was picked up one time. This chain joins TRBV10-3 and TRBJ1-2; D may be TRBD1 (5 bases). The CDR3 has 14 amino acids. Trimming pared 4 bases from V and 4 bases from J, leaving 13 bases between. CDR1 and CDR2 (germline): ENHRY, SYGVKD. The DNA of the CDR3 is TGTGCCATCAGTGGTAGGGACGCCTTCTATGGCTACACCTTC. The encoded protein is CAISGRDAFYGYTF.

The rearrangement joins TRBV29-1 to TRBJ2-7; tentatively, D is TRBD2 (5 bases). Germline lookup yields CDR1 SQVTM and CDR2 ANQGSEA. The CDR3 runs 12 residues. V lost 0 bases, J lost 7 bases, and 10 bases lay in between. The CDR3 nucleotides are TGCAGCGTTGAAGACGGGCCGGGGGAGCAGTACGTC. Translated, it gives CSVEDGPGEQYV.

The chain has TRBV6-6 and TRBJ2-6; 8 bases align to TRBD1. The CDR3 sequence is 16 residues long. Germline V gene lookup returns CDR1 MNHNY and CDR2 SVGAGI (reference sequence). Trimming at V came to 6 bases and at J to 0 bases, leaving 4 bases not matched to a gene. The CDR3: CASRQGVSSGANVLTF. For the CDR3, the DNA is TGTGCCAGCAGACAGGGGGTGTCCTCTGGGGCCAACGTCCTGACTTTC.

The V call is TRBV18, the J call TRBJ1-1; the D gene is possibly TRBD1 (5 bases). Germline CDR1 is KGHSH and CDR2 is LQKENI. The CDR3 sequence is 14 residues long. V lost 6 bases, J lost 1 base, and 12 bases lay in between. The CDR3 reads CASSFDQGNTEAFF. In DNA, the CDR3 is TGTGCCAGCTCTTTCGACCAGGGGAACACTGAAGCTTTCTTT.

Ten or more counts support this clonotype. The chain joins TRBV7-8 to TRBJ2-1; 9 bases fit TRBD1. The V gene's germline CDR1 is SGHVS and CDR2 FQNEAQ. This CDR3 is built from 16 residues. The junction had 8 bases not matched to a gene; V was cut back by 5 bases and J by 3 bases. CDR3 region: CASSPRDREYYNEQFF. The CDR3 nucleotides are TGTGCCAGCAGCCCCCGGGACAGGGAGTACTACAATGAGCAGTTCTTC.

The chain has TRBV6-6 and TRBJ1-1; D ambiguous. This CDR3 has 11 residues. The germline V gene encodes CDR1 MNHNY and CDR2 SVGAGI (reference sequence). The germline V and J ends were trimmed by 7 bases and 11 bases, with 14 bases remaining between them. CDR3 protein: CASTRAVDAFF. CDR3 nucleotide sequence: TGTGCCAGCACACGGGCTGTTGATGCTTTCTTT.

V gene TRBV5-4 combines with J gene TRBJ1-3; the match to TRBD1 covers 11 bases. Germline lookup yields CDR1 SGHNT and CDR2 YYREEE (reference sequence). V trimming: 4 bases; J trimming: 3 bases; junction bases outside the gene matches: 3. CDR3 size: 15 residues. CDR3 protein: CASSQDRGHGNTIYF. The CDR3 DNA sequence: TGTGCCAGCAGCCAGGACAGGGGGCATGGAAACACCATATATTTT.

In this sample, this clonotype turned up a few times. This rearrangement joins TRBV24-1 to TRBJ2-1; the D is unclear. V lost 6 bases, J lost 2 bases, and 16 bases lay in between. Looked up from germline, CDR1 is KGHDR and CDR2 is SFDVKD. This CDR3 contains 16 residues. The CDR3 DNA reads as TGTGCCACCAGTCCCTCAGGAGCAATAACCTACAATGAGCAGTTCTTC. It yields the protein CATSPSGAITYNEQFF.

This clonotype was recorded a few times. The chain joins TRBV27 to TRBJ2-3; 10 nucleotides line up with TRBD1. V lost 3 bases to trimming and J lost 6 bases; unmatched junction nucleotides: 6. Germline V lookup: CDR1 MNHEY, CDR2 SMNVEV (reference sequence). The CDR3 is 15 residues long. In nucleotides, the CDR3 is TGTGCCAGCAGTTTCGCCTCGGGACAGGGGGATACGCAGTATTTT. Amino acids: CASSFASGQGDTQYF.

CDR3 bases: TGCGCCAGCAGCCCCAACCTAGAAACAGACGGAAACTACGAGCAGTACTTC. Its protein product is CASSPNLETDGNYEQYF. The rearrangement uses TRBV5-1 and TRBJ2-7; D is unresolved. The CDR3 extends over 17 amino acids. Germline CDR1 SGHRS, CDR2 YFSETQ. V lost 4 bases to trimming and J lost 3 bases, with 23 bases between them.

The rearrangement joins TRBV27 to TRBJ1-5, with D possibly being TRBD1 (5 bases). The CDR3 sequence is 14 residues long. Germline loops: CDR1 MNHEY, CDR2 SMNVEV (reference sequence). V dropped 6 bases and J dropped 5 bases, with 14 bases sitting between them. CDR3 amino acids: CASRDRGPHQPQHF. The DNA for the CDR3 is TGTGCCAGCAGAGATCGGGGCCCACATCAGCCCCAGCATTTT.

In this sample, this clonotype turned up once. V is TRBV4-3 and J is TRBJ2-7, with a possible D match to TRBD1 (6 bases). Germline V lookup: CDR1 LGHNA, CDR2 YSLEER. Trimming cost V 5 bases and J 4 bases, with 21 bases left between them. The CDR3 length is 16 residues. In DNA form, the CDR3 reads TGCGCCAGCAGCGTAAGCTCAGGACAGTGTCATTACGAGCAGTACGTC. It yields the protein CASSVSSGQCHYEQYV.

The chain combines TRBV20-1 with TRBJ1-2; D uncertain. CDR3 length: 16 residues. Germline V gene data show CDR1 as DFQATT and CDR2 as SNEGSKA (reference sequence). V was shortened by 3 bases and J by 6 bases, with 23 bases between the two germline ends. CDR3 in amino acids: CSASFFVLAGRDGYTF. CDR3 coding DNA: TGCAGTGCTAGTTTTTTCGTTCTAGCCGGTAGGGATGGCTACACCTTC.

This clonotype came up many times. One end of the junction does not line up with germline, which may come from a read error. The rearrangement uses TRBV7-2 and TRBJ2-1, with a possible D match to TRBD2 (5 bases). Germline V CDR1 and CDR2: SGHTA, FQGNSA. The CDR3 totals 11 residues. CDR3 sequence (DNA): TGTGCCAGCAGCTTATACTGGGAGCTGTTCTTC. Its translation is CASSLYWELFF.

The chain uses TRBV7-9 and TRBJ1-1, with unresolved D. Germline-derived CDR1 and CDR2 are SEHNR and FQNEAQ (reference sequence). V was shortened by 0 bases and J by 3 bases, with 11 bases between the two germline ends. The CDR3 sequence is 15 residues long. This chain's CDR3 is CASSLAMVAHTEAFF. The CDR3, as DNA: TGTGCCAGCAGCTTAGCGATGGTGGCCCACACTGAAGCTTTCTTT.

Note on this clonotype: The junction differs from germline at one of its ends, possibly a read error. J is TRBJ2-1 and V is TRBV14; no firm D call. CDR1 is SGHDN and CDR2 is FVKESK in the germline V gene. The CDR3 has 16 residues. CDR3 loop: CASNQKGSRISYEQFF. The CDR3 region has the DNA TGTGCCAGCAACCAAAAGGGATCCAGGATCTCCTACGAGCAGTTCTTC. Full variable domain (rest looked up from reference TRBV14 and TRBJ2-1): EAGVTQFPSHSVIEKGQTVTLRCDPISGHDNLYWYRRVMGKEIKFLLHFVKESKQDESGMPNNRFLAERTGGTYSTLKVQPAELEDSGVYFCASNQKGSRISYEQFFGPGTRLTVL.

This chain joins TRBV29-1 and TRBJ2-2, with 9 bases lining up with TRBD1. The length of the CDR3 is 14 residues. V shed 6 bases and J 5 bases; nucleotides not matched to a gene: 7. Germline V CDR1 and CDR2: SQVTM, ANQGSEA. In DNA form, the CDR3 reads TGCAGCGTCCGGACAGGGGAGGGAACCGGGGAGCTGTTTTTT. Encoded protein: CSVRTGEGTGELFF.

The V and J genes are TRBV9 and TRBJ2-2; 8 positions agree with TRBD1. Per the germline V gene, CDR1 is SGDLS and CDR2 is YYNGEE. This CDR3 spans 15 amino acids. With V trimmed by 4 bases and J by 3 bases, 5 bases remained unmatched. Written as DNA, the CDR3 is TGTGCCAGCAGCTTTCAGGGGGCAGACACCGGGGAGCTGTTTTTT. This gives the protein CASSFQGADTGELFF.

In its sample, this clonotype was seen a few times. The CDR3 coding sequence is TGTGCCAGCTCACCTCGAAGGGGCGCACAGTACAATGAGCAGTTCTTC. Its protein is CASSPRRGAQYNEQFF. The chain couples TRBV18 to TRBJ2-1; the D gene is possibly TRBD1 (5 bases). Germline V CDR1 and CDR2: KGHSH, LQKENI. V lost 3 bases and J lost 4, with 16 bases in between. This CDR3 region has 16 residues.

A note on this clonotype: Likely a read error: the CDR3 ends without its conserved phenylalanine or tryptophan. The V gene is TRBV12-3 or TRBV12-4, the J gene TRBJ1-5, with a possible D match to TRBD1 (6 bases). V was shortened by 1 base and J by 2 bases, with 9 bases between the two germline ends. The CDR3 consists of 15 residues. CDR3 DNA: TGTGCCAGCAGTTTAGTGGGGGGCGGCAATCAGCCCCAGCATATT. Translation gives CASSLVGGGNQPQHI.